This TCR beta chain was retrieved from a study of neurological immune-mediated disorders. About the study: There were about 35 multiple sclerosis patients; around 31 were relapsing-remitting and 3 were secondary progressive. The study's findings and limits: Grouping of repertoires by phylogeny put those of 18 of 34 multiple sclerosis patients into a single related-CDR3 cluster, a possible signature.

This clonotype has only a few counts. As yet, its antigen is unknown. The V gene lost 8 bases and the J gene lost 6 bases, with 14 bases spanning the gap. The CDR3 has 12 amino acids. Germline loops: CDR1 MNHEY, CDR2 SMNVEV (reference sequence). Time point indicated: longitudinal time-point 2. The cDNA was generated by 5'RACE with 10-nucleotide random UMIs. Each CDR3 protein gets one entry after TCRdb re-called the 5' RACE reads with MiXCR. This table has tens of thousands of distinct CDR3 sequences, almost 6% appearing once. Sequenced material: PBMCs. The receptor was derived from a woman aged 55 to 70 with multiple sclerosis. The chain carries TRBV27 and TRBJ2-7; TRBD2 is a possible D gene (5 bases). As DNA, the CDR3 is TGTGCCAGCGGCCCCCGGGGTTCCGAGCAGTACTTC. This codes for CASGPRGSEQYF.